Each of the 2 T cell receptor beta chains below was sequenced from the same sample in a study of CD8 T cells in Susac syndrome (dated by TCRdb to the late 2010s). Libraries were constructed by the immunoSEQ multiplex PCR assay. RNA was extracted with the RNeasy kit and about 0.45 to 1 ug was reverse transcribed using random hexamers. The public reads were run again by TCRdb, first through fastp at Q25 and then through MiXCR, and only productive beta chains were kept. CDR3 protein sequences are deduplicated, and each keeps its most common genes and DNA. Recorded for this sample are about 190,000 distinct CDR3 sequences; over 90% of them occurred a single time. The ten top clones hold around 0.15% of the sample. The sequenced material came from CD8+ T cells from PBMCs. The receptor source for this set is a human donor with Susac syndrome.

The rearrangement joins TRBV5-6 to TRBJ1-1; D call uncertain. Germline V gene sequence: CDR1 SGHDT, CDR2 YYEEEE. The CDR3 has 12 amino acids. V was shortened by 0 bases and J by 7 bases, with 7 bases between the two germline ends. This chain's CDR3 is CASSLAGFEAFF. The CDR3 DNA reads TGTGCCAGCAGCTTGGCGGGATTTGAAGCTTTCTTT.

The table lists this clonotype with a count of one. This chain joins TRBV28 and TRBJ1-3, with D uncertain. CDR3 length: 17 residues. Germline V gives CDR1 MDHEN, CDR2 SYDVKM. V lost 7 bases and J 2 bases, leaving 21 bases between the germline ends. The CDR3 coding sequence is TGTGCCAGCAAGACATCCATCCCTTCTCCGACTGGAAACACCATATATTTT. It translates to CASKTSIPSPTGNTIYF.